What follows is one TCR beta chain and its context. Its antigen is not identified. The data were produced by immunoSEQ multiplex PCR, yet TCRdb's version contains in-frame clones alone and is incomplete. The data show 25,000 to 35,000 clones, 60% to 80% seen once. V lost 1 base and J 4 bases, leaving 7 bases between the germline ends. The V gene's germline CDR1 is MDHEN and CDR2 SYDVKM. The CDR3 consists of 14 residues. These data belong to a study of STAT5B mutations in CD4+ large granular lymphocyte leukemia. Study-level results: Without putative leukemic clones, patient CD4-sorted repertoires remained more clonal than healthy CD4+ repertoires.

Material for sequencing was CD4+ T cells from blood buffy coats. This receptor was identified in a human donor in good health. The V and J genes are TRBV28 and TRBJ1-4; possibly TRBD1 for D (5 bases). As DNA, the CDR3 is TGTGCCAGCAGTTTATCAGGGAGTAATGAAAAACTGTTTTTT. Amino acids: CASSLSGSNEKLFF. The full variable domain, completed using reference TRBV28 and TRBJ1-4, is DVKVTQSSRYLVKRTGEKVFLECVQDMDHENMFWYRQDPGLGLRLIYFSYDVKMKEKGDIPEGYSVSREKKERFSLILESASTNQTSMYLCASSLSGSNEKLFFGSGTQLSVL.